A single sample gave rise to the 6 T cell receptor beta chains below, sequenced in a study of T cells in Graves' hyperthyroidism and ophthalmopathy. RNA transcripts yielded amplified TCR beta CDR3 regions. In the first-round RT-PCR of the TCR CDR3, the HTBI primer set was used. TCRdb called the multiplex PCR reads again in MiXCR, with one record for every CDR3 protein. The profile shows nearly 750,000 distinct CDR3 sequences, under 45% of them singletons. Sequencing was performed on blood. The receptors here all came from a woman aged 40 to 50 with Graves' hyperthyroidism.

Details on this clonotype: A junction boundary mismatches the germline segment, possibly from a read error. The chain's CDR3 is CASSLSPQGATEAFF. CDR3 nucleotides: TGTGCCAGCAGCTTAAGTCCGCAGGGGGCGACTGAAGCTTTCTTT. This rearrangement joins TRBV5-1 to TRBJ1-1; 8 bases fit TRBD1. Germline V CDR1 and CDR2: SGHRS, YFSETQ. The CDR3 loop spans 15 amino acids.

This clonotype was detected ten times or more. V is TRBV11-2 and J is TRBJ2-5; 8 bases align to TRBD2. The CDR3 is 14 amino acids. V lost 5 bases to trimming and J lost 0 bases; unmatched junction nucleotides: 2. Germline values: CDR1 SGHAT, CDR2 FQNNGV. As DNA, the CDR3 is TGTGCCAGCAGCCTCGGGGGGGACCAAGAGACCCAGTACTTC. Its protein product is CASSLGGDQETQYF.

This clonotype has at least ten counts. The chain has TRBV12-3 or TRBV12-4 and TRBJ2-5, with 7 bases lining up with TRBD2. Trimming cost V 6 bases and J 5 bases; bases outside gene matches: 9. The CDR3 is made up of 14 amino acids. DNA for the CDR3: TGTGCCAGCAGCCCAGGACTAGACATGGAGACCCAGTACTTC. Translating gives CASSPGLDMETQYF.

This clonotype was found many times. The chain carries TRBV19 and TRBJ2-2; D not certain. Germline V gives CDR1 LNHDA, CDR2 SQIVND (reference sequence). Trimming pared 3 bases from V and 7 bases from J, leaving 9 bases between. This CDR3 contains 13 residues. CDR3 loop: CASSINKDGELFF. The CDR3 DNA reads TGTGCCAGTAGTATTAACAAGGACGGGGAGCTGTTTTTT.

The V call is TRBV10-1, the J call TRBJ2-1; possibly TRBD2 for D (6 bases). The CDR3 is 12 residues long. CDR1 and CDR2 from the germline V gene are WNHNN and SYGVQD (reference sequence). Trimming stripped 8 bases from V and 12 bases from J, with 17 bases between. The CDR3 DNA reads TGCGCCAGCGGGGAACAGGCGGGGCGGCAGTTCTTC. Its translation is CASGEQAGRQFF.

This sequence joins TRBV2 and TRBJ1-1; no clear D gene. The CDR3 runs to 14 residues. Germline loops: CDR1 SNHLY, CDR2 FYNNEI. Trimming pared 4 bases from V and 3 bases from J, leaving 12 bases between. This CDR3 reads CASSVRRADTEAFF. The CDR3 DNA is TGTGCCAGCAGTGTCAGGAGGGCGGACACTGAAGCTTTCTTT.